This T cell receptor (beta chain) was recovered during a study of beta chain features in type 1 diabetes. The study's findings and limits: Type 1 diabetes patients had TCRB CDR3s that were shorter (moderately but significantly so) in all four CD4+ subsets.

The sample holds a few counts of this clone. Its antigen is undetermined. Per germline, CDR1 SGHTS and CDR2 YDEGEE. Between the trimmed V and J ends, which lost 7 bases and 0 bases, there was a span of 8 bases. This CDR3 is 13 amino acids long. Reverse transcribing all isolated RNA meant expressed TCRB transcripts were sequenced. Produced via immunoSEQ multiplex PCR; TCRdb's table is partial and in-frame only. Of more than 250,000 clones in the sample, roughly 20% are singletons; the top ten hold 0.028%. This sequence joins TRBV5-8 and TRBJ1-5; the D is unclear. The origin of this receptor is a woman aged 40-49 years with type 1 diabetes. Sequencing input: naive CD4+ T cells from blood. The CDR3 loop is CASGQASNQPQHF. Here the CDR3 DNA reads TGTGCCAGCGGGCAGGCTAGCAATCAGCCCCAGCATTTT.